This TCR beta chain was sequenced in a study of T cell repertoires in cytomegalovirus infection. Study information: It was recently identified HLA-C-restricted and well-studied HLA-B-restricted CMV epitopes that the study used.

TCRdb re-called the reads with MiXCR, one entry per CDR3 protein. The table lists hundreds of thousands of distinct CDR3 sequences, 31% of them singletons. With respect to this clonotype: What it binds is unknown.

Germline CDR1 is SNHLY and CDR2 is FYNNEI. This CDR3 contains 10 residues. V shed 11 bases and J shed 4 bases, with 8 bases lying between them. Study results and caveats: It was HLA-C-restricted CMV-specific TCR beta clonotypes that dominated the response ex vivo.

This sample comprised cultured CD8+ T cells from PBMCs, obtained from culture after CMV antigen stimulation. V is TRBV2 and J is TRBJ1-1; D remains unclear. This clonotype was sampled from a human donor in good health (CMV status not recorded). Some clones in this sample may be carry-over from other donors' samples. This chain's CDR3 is CAVRGTEAFF. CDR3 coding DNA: TGTGCCGTCAGAGGCACTGAAGCTTTCTTT. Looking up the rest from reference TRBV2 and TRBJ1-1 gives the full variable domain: EPEVTQTPSHQVTQMGQEVILRCVPISNHLYFYWYRQILGQKVEFLVSFYNNEISEKSEIFDDQFSVERPDGSNFTLKIRSTKLEDSAMYFCAVRGTEAFFGQGTRLTVV.